The TCR beta chain under discussion was sequenced for a study of blood T cell repertoires in COVID-19. The CDR3 runs to 14 residues. V trimming: 10 bases; J trimming: 7 bases; junction bases outside the gene matches: 9. The germline V gene encodes CDR1 SEHNR and CDR2 FQNEAQ (reference sequence). In the original processing: Estimation of nucleated cell counts was performed using reference gene primer amplification. The method was immunoSEQ multiplex PCR; TCRdb's version includes in-frame clones alone and lacks a portion of them. That table furnishes V, J and clone size, whereas the DNA furnished D and trimming. In the table there are 250,000 or so clones, roughly 86% of which are singletons.

The J gene is TRBJ1-6, the V gene TRBV7-9, with 8 bases that match TRBD1. Sequencing input: peripheral blood. The TCR originated in an older man with acute or convalescent COVID-19. This CDR3 reads CATGQEAMNSPLHF. The CDR3 DNA reads as TGTGCCACGGGACAGGAGGCGATGAATTCACCCCTCCACTTT.